What follows is one TCR beta chain and its context. The CDR3 has 16 residues. CDR1 is SGHVS, CDR2 FNYEAQ, per germline. The V gene lost 2 bases and the J gene lost 8 bases, with 20 bases spanning the gap. The data were taken from a study of OX40 agonist ivuxolimab in advanced cancers. Produced via immunoSEQ multiplex PCR; TCRdb's table is partial and in-frame only. The repertoire holds 70,000 to 95,000 clones, with approximately 88% as singletons. The sequences come from CD4+ or CD8+ T cells sorted from blood, collected in a trial of the OX40 agonist ivuxolimab. This clonotype was sampled from an adult with an advanced solid tumor such as melanoma, head and neck, liver or kidney cancer. The chain links TRBV7-6 to TRBJ2-3; perhaps TRBD1 as D (5 bases). The CDR3 bases are TGTGCCAGCAGCTTACAGGTCGTGCCGCTTGACAGTACGCAGTATTTT. It is translated as CASSLQVVPLDSTQYF. The entire variable domain, with the rest obtained from reference TRBV7-6 and TRBJ2-3, is as follows: GAGVSQSPRYKVTKRGQDVALRCDPISGHVSLYWYRQALGQGPEFLTYFNYEAQQDKSGLPNDRFSAERPEGSISTLTIQRTEQRDSAMYRCASSLQVVPLDSTQYFGPGTRLTVL.